The next 18 T cell receptor beta chains were all read from a single sample in a study of blood T cell repertoires in COVID-19. Here immunoSEQ multiplex PCR was the method, and the copy in TCRdb shows in-frame clones only, minus some. The repertoire holds 130,000 or so clones, with 84% as singletons. The specimen was PBMCs or T cells enriched from blood (not recorded which). These receptors came from a woman aged 25 to 39 who had recovered from COVID-19.

This clone has more than one count but fewer than ten. The gene calls are TRBV5-6 and TRBJ1-4; 11 bases match TRBD1. In germline, CDR1 is SGHDT, CDR2 YYEEEE. The ends lost 0 bases at V and 4 bases at J; junction bases unmatched: 5. The CDR3 consists of 17 residues. As DNA, the CDR3 is TGTGCCAGCAGCTTGGCGGACAGGGGGCCACATAATGAAAAACTGTTTTTT. Its protein product is CASSLADRGPHNEKLFF.

The chain carries TRBV11-3 and TRBJ2-1, with D possibly TRBD2 on 6 matching bases. The CDR3 extends over 13 amino acids. Per germline, CDR1 SGHNT and CDR2 YENEEA. V was shortened by 2 bases and J by 15 bases, with 17 bases between the two germline ends. The CDR3 nucleotides are TGTGCCAGCAGCTTACCCACGCGGGGTCTCGGGTTCTTC. It encodes CASSLPTRGLGFF.

The chain links TRBV27 to TRBJ1-2, with TRBD1 matching 9 bases. Germline CDR1 is MNHEY and CDR2 is SMNVEV (reference sequence). V was pared by 4 bases and J by 4 bases, with 13 bases of the junction left unmatched. This CDR3 comprises 17 residues. DNA of the CDR3: TGTGCCAGCAGTTCCCAAAGGGGACAGGGTACCTTCTATGGCTACACCTTC. Translated, it gives CASSSQRGQGTFYGYTF.

This rearrangement joins TRBV5-1 to TRBJ1-6; D ambiguous. The CDR3 runs 14 residues. Germline CDR1 SGHRS, CDR2 YFSETQ. V was pared by 5 bases and J by 0 bases, with 6 bases between. CDR3 sequence reads: CASSRSSYNSPLHF. In nucleotides, the CDR3 is TGCGCCAGCAGTAGGAGCTCCTATAATTCACCCCTCCACTTT.

The chain carries TRBV6-5 and TRBJ1-2; a weak D match, TRBD1 (5 bases). This CDR3 spans 14 amino acids. Germline V gene data show CDR1 as MNHEY and CDR2 as SVGAGI. Trimming shortened V by 6 bases and J by 0 bases, and 11 bases separated the two germline ends. This CDR3 reads CASSWGSSNYGYTF. CDR3 sequence (DNA): TGTGCCAGCAGCTGGGGCAGTTCTAACTATGGCTACACCTTC.

V gene TRBV6-5 combines with J gene TRBJ2-3; D may be TRBD2 (6 bases). The V and J ends lost 2 bases and 2 bases respectively, with 11 bases between them. CDR1 is MNHEY, CDR2 SVGAGI, per germline. The CDR3 contains 15 residues. CDR3 nucleotide sequence: TGTGCCAGCAGTTACGCCCAGCGGGCCACAGATACGCAGTATTTT. As protein: CASSYAQRATDTQYF.

The chain couples TRBV27 to TRBJ2-4, with 7 bases matching TRBD1. The ends lost 5 bases at V and 0 bases at J; junction bases unmatched: 10. The CDR3 has 17 amino acids. Germline V CDR1 and CDR2: MNHEY, SMNVEV (reference sequence). DNA for the CDR3: TGTGCCAGCAGTCCTCCTTTCGGGACAGAAGCCAAAAACATTCAGTACTTC. Translating it yields CASSPPFGTEAKNIQYF.

The rearrangement links TRBV3-1 (or the pseudogene TRBV3-2) to TRBJ2-5; tentatively, D is TRBD1 (5 bases). Germline CDR1 reads LGHDT; CDR2 reads YNNKEL (reference sequence). This CDR3 has 17 amino acids. V lost 3 bases and J 2 bases, leaving 19 bases between the germline ends. The CDR3 DNA sequence: TGTGCCAGCAGCCATGCCCTGCCCCGCAGGGCACAAGAGACCCAGTACTTC. It specifies CASSHALPRRAQETQYF.

The rearrangement joins TRBV6-6 to TRBJ2-3; TRBD1 aligns across 10 bases. Germline values: CDR1 MNHNY, CDR2 SVGAGI (reference sequence). The junction had 15 bases not matched to a gene; V was cut back by 5 bases and J by 4 bases. CDR3 length equals 18 residues. The CDR3 DNA follows: TGTGCCAGCAGTCGCCCGGGACAGGGGTGGTGGGCCGCAGATACGCAGTATTTT. Its protein is CASSRPGQGWWAADTQYF.

The CDR3 DNA is TGCGCCAGCAGCTTAGCGGTTCGGTATTCACCCCTCCACTTT. Translation gives CASSLAVRYSPLHF. This chain joins TRBV5-1 and TRBJ1-6; D unclear. This CDR3 is built from 14 residues. Germline V gene data show CDR1 as SGHRS and CDR2 as YFSETQ. Trimming pared 2 bases from V and 8 bases from J, leaving 11 bases between.

This chain connects TRBV4-1 to TRBJ1-2; D is ambiguous. Deletions cut 3 bases from V and 2 bases from J, with 19 bases between. Germline V lookup: CDR1 MGHRA, CDR2 YSYEKL. The CDR3 loop spans 17 amino acids. This CDR3 is CASSQGDGRRQNYGYTF. In DNA form, the CDR3 reads TGCGCCAGCAGCCAGGGAGACGGGCGCAGACAAAACTATGGCTACACCTTC.

This rearrangement joins TRBV19 to TRBJ2-2; D possibly corresponds to TRBD1 (6 bases). V lost 6 bases, J lost 4 bases, and 9 bases lay in between. Germline V gene sequence: CDR1 LNHDA, CDR2 SQIVND (reference sequence). There are 13 residues in the CDR3. The CDR3: CASSLRGTGELFF. For the CDR3, the DNA is TGTGCCAGTAGCCTCAGGGGCACCGGGGAGCTGTTTTTT.

The V and J genes are TRBV19 and TRBJ1-1; 9 bases map to TRBD1. With V trimmed by 6 bases and J by 0 bases, 8 bases remained unmatched. The CDR3 totals 16 residues. CDR1 is LNHDA and CDR2 is SQIVND in the germline V gene (reference sequence). CDR3 nucleotides: TGTGCCAGTAGATCCGGGACAGGGTCCCTGAACACTGAAGCTTTCTTT. It codes for CASRSGTGSLNTEAFF.

This clone was observed a single time. The chain carries TRBV9 and TRBJ2-2; 7 bases match TRBD2. Trimming took 2 bases from V and 0 from J; bases not matched to a gene: 10. Looked up from germline, CDR1 is SGDLS and CDR2 is YYNGEE. The CDR3 spans 18 residues. The CDR3: CASSVASGTRTNTGELFF. The CDR3 bases are TGTGCCAGCAGCGTCGCCAGCGGGACCCGAACGAACACCGGGGAGCTGTTTTTT.

The V call is TRBV4-3, the J call TRBJ2-1; 8 nucleotides agree with TRBD1. With V trimmed by 0 bases and J by 0 bases, 1 base remained unmatched. This CDR3 spans 16 amino acids. The germline V gene encodes CDR1 LGHNA and CDR2 YSLEER. CDR3: CASSQETGGSYNEQFF. The CDR3 DNA reads as TGCGCCAGCAGCCAAGAAACAGGGGGCTCCTACAATGAGCAGTTCTTC.

The chain carries TRBV29-1 and TRBJ2-6; no clear D gene. V shed 1 base and J shed 1 base, with 17 bases lying between them. This CDR3 has 18 residues. Per the germline V gene, CDR1 is SQVTM and CDR2 is ANQGSEA. The CDR3 DNA sequence: TGCAGCGTTGAAGCACCTACGAAGACGGGTTCTGGGGCCAACGTCCTGACTTTC. This sequence encodes CSVEAPTKTGSGANVLTF. Combining the CDR3 with reference TRBV29-1 and TRBJ2-6 gives the whole variable domain SAVISQKPSRDICQRGTSLTIQCQVDSQVTMMFWYRQQPGQSLTLIATANQGSEATYESGFVIDKFPISRPNLTFSTLTVSNMSPEDSSIYLCSVEAPTKTGSGANVLTFGAGSRLTVL.

The chain employs TRBV7-3 and TRBJ2-1; TRBD2 is a possible D gene (7 bases). Germline assignment: CDR1 SGHTA and CDR2 FQGTGA. The V end lost 7 bases, the J end lost 6 bases, and 16 bases lay between the germline ends. The CDR3 is 14 amino acids. DNA of the CDR3: TGTGCCAGCAAAGGGGGGGCTTCGAGCAATGAGCAGTTCTTC. Protein product: CASKGGASSNEQFF. Filled out from reference TRBV7-3 and TRBJ2-1, the complete variable domain reads GAGVSQTPSNKVTEKGKYVELRCDPISGHTALYWYRQSLGQGPEFLIYFQGTGAADDSGLPNDRFFAVRPEGSVSTLKIQRTERGDSAVYLCASKGGASSNEQFFGPGTRLTVL.

This clone was detected only a few times. This chain uses TRBV5-4 with TRBJ2-5, with D perhaps matching TRBD2 (6 bases). Trimming took 0 bases from V and 5 from J, leaving 8 bases between them. This CDR3 comprises 13 residues. Germline V gene sequence: CDR1 SGHNT, CDR2 YYREEE (reference sequence). Here the CDR3 DNA reads TGTGCCAGCAGCTTGGAGGGGAGGGAGACCCAGTACTTC. This gives the protein CASSLEGRETQYF. The entire variable domain, with the rest obtained from reference TRBV5-4 and TRBJ2-5, is as follows: ETGVTQSPTHLIKTRGQQVTLRCSSQSGHNTVSWYQQALGQGPQFIFQYYREEENGRGNFPPRFSGLQFPNYSSELNVNALELDDSALYLCASSLEGRETQYFGPGTRLLVL.